Presented here are 26 T cell receptor beta chains from one specimen sequenced in a study of cytomegalovirus exposure and HLA in healthy donors. The PCR was carried out with 60 Vbeta primers and 13 Jbeta primers. Produced via immunoSEQ multiplex PCR; TCRdb's table is partial and in-frame only. In the table there are about 300,000 clones, about nine tenths of which are singletons. Sequencing used PBMCs. These receptors were collected from a man between 35 and 55 years old in good health and CMV-seropositive.

The chain joins TRBV2 to TRBJ1-1, with 7 bases matching TRBD1. Germline assignment: CDR1 SNHLY and CDR2 FYNNEI. With V trimmed by 7 bases and J by 1 base, 3 bases remained unmatched. This CDR3 region has 13 residues. The chain's CDR3 is CASNRQGNTEAFF. CDR3 bases: TGTGCCAGCAATCGACAGGGGAACACTGAAGCTTTCTTT.

Here the CDR3 reads CASSSNRPSYEQYF. The CDR3 DNA reads TGTGCCAGCAGCTCTAACAGGCCCTCCTACGAGCAGTACTTC. The V and J genes are TRBV7-2 and TRBJ2-5; TRBD1 might be the D (5 bases). The J call may be faulty, since TRBJ2-7 better matches the DNA end. CDR1 is SGHTA, CDR2 FQGNSA, per germline. CDR3 length: 14 amino acids.

The J gene is TRBJ1-2, the V gene TRBV6-5, with 7 positions matching TRBD1. V gave up 6 bases and J gave up 8 bases; unmatched junction bases: 9. CDR3 size: 13 residues. Germline V lookup: CDR1 MNHEY, CDR2 SVGAGI. For the CDR3, the DNA is TGTGCCAGCAGCAGGACAGGCCCTTGGGGCTACACCTTC. This gives the protein CASSRTGPWGYTF.

The rearrangement uses TRBV7-9 and TRBJ1-2; D not resolved. V gave up 1 base and J gave up 4 bases, with 16 bases separating them. This CDR3 comprises 16 residues. Looked up from germline, CDR1 is SEHNR and CDR2 is FQNEAQ (reference sequence). CDR3 sequence (DNA): TGTGCCAGCAGCTTAGATCAGGACTCCACCGGCTATGGCTACACCTTC. Its translation: CASSLDQDSTGYGYTF.

This chain connects TRBV28 to TRBJ2-3, with 7 nucleotides matching TRBD1. This CDR3 is built from 13 residues. V lost 10 bases to trimming and J lost 5 bases; unmatched junction nucleotides: 9. Germline CDR1 and CDR2: MDHEN and SYDVKM. CDR3 sequence (DNA): TGTGCCACCAGACAGGGTACGGGAGATACGCAGTATTTT. This encodes CATRQGTGDTQYF.

The V gene is TRBV9, the J gene TRBJ2-1, with D unclear. The V end lost 0 bases, the J end lost 3 bases, and 10 bases lay between the germline ends. There are 15 residues in the CDR3. Germline V gene sequence: CDR1 SGDLS, CDR2 YYNGEE. CDR3: CASSVEEFGYNEQFF. In DNA form, the CDR3 reads TGTGCCAGCAGCGTAGAGGAGTTCGGCTACAATGAGCAGTTCTTC.

The V and J genes are TRBV27 and TRBJ2-7, with 7 bases aligning to TRBD1. In germline, CDR1 is MNHEY, CDR2 SMNVEV (reference sequence). CDR3 size: 16 residues. J was trimmed by 6 bases and V by 5 bases; bases with no gene match: 16. For the CDR3, the DNA is TGTGCCAGCAGTACCCGAGACAGGGCGGCCCCCCTCGAGCAGTACTTC. Translated: CASSTRDRAAPLEQYF.

The chain employs TRBV27 and TRBJ2-1, with D maybe TRBD1 (5 bases). The length of the CDR3 is 14 residues. Looked up from germline, CDR1 is MNHEY and CDR2 is SMNVEV (reference sequence). V lost 5 bases, J lost 1 base, and 9 bases lay in between. The CDR3 region is CASSPQGSYNEQFF. The CDR3 bases are TGTGCCAGCAGTCCTCAGGGATCCTACAATGAGCAGTTCTTC.

The chain links TRBV27 to TRBJ2-3; D is perhaps TRBD2 (6 bases). Per the germline V gene, CDR1 is MNHEY and CDR2 is SMNVEV (reference sequence). The CDR3 is 14 amino acids. CDR3 sequence (DNA): TGTGCGGTGGGCCCCAGCGGGAGCACAGATACGCAGTATTTT. Translated, it gives CAVGPSGSTDTQYF.

V usage is TRBV29-1 and J usage is TRBJ2-7; 9 positions match TRBD1. CDR1 and CDR2 (germline): SQVTM, ANQGSEA. This CDR3 has 15 amino acids. V dropped 6 bases and J dropped 2; count of bases not matched to a gene: 11. For the CDR3, the DNA is TGCAGCGTGGCAAGGACAGGGGTGGTCCCCTACGAGCAGTACTTC. Translation: CSVARTGVVPYEQYF.

The CDR3 reads CASSEYKGRVAEAFF. CDR3 bases: TGTGCCAGCAGTGAATATAAGGGCAGGGTTGCTGAAGCTTTCTTT. This sequence joins TRBV25-1 and TRBJ1-1; maybe TRBD1 (5 bases). This CDR3 comprises 15 residues. Deletions cut 0 bases from V and 6 bases from J, with 14 bases between. Germline CDR1 is MGHDK and CDR2 is SYGVNS.

This chain uses TRBV5-1 with TRBJ2-2; possibly TRBD1 for D (5 bases). The germline V gene encodes CDR1 SGHRS and CDR2 YFSETQ. The CDR3 extends over 16 amino acids. The V and J ends lost 0 bases and 4 bases respectively, with 13 bases between them. CDR3 amino acids: CASSLGVGVSTGELFF. CDR3 DNA sequence: TGCGCCAGCAGCTTGGGGGTAGGGGTGAGCACCGGGGAGCTGTTTTTT. Looking up the rest from reference TRBV5-1 and TRBJ2-2 gives the full variable domain: KAGVTQTPRYLIKTRGQQVTLSCSPISGHRSVSWYQQTPGQGLQFLFEYFSETQRNKGNFPGRFSGRQFSNSRSEMNVSTLELGDSALYLCASSLGVGVSTGELFFGEGSRLTVL.

This sequence joins TRBV18 and TRBJ2-1, with 9 bases aligning to TRBD1. The length of the CDR3 is 16 residues. Per the germline V gene, CDR1 is KGHSH and CDR2 is LQKENI. V gave up 3 bases and J gave up 3 bases; unmatched junction bases: 6. The CDR3: CASSPQKGQGYNEQFF. The CDR3 DNA sequence: TGTGCCAGCTCACCCCAAAAGGGACAGGGCTACAATGAGCAGTTCTTC.

The V and J genes are TRBV6-5 and TRBJ2-5, with 8 bases lining up with TRBD2. Gene TRBJ2-7 matches the end of the DNA better, so the J call may be wrong. This CDR3 region has 13 residues. Germline assignment: CDR1 MNHEY and CDR2 SVGAGI. The CDR3 here is CASSRTSTYEQYF. The CDR3 nucleotides read TGTGCCAGCAGCAGGACTAGCACTTACGAGCAGTACTTC.

As DNA, the CDR3 is TGCAGCGTTGTCGGACTAGCGGGTTACAATGAGCAGTTCTTC. Translating gives CSVVGLAGYNEQFF. The chain is built from TRBV29-1 and TRBJ2-1, with 11 bases fitting TRBD2. CDR1 is SQVTM and CDR2 is ANQGSEA in the germline V gene. With V trimmed by 4 bases and J by 4 bases, 3 bases remained unmatched. The length of the CDR3 is 14 residues.

This rearrangement joins TRBV4-1 to TRBJ2-1; 9 bases line up with TRBD1. V was pared by 0 bases and J by 8 bases, with 8 bases of the junction left unmatched. The CDR3 length is 16 residues. In germline, CDR1 is MGHRA, CDR2 YSYEKL. CDR3 sequence: CASSQDIGDRDDEQFF. The DNA of the CDR3 is TGCGCCAGCAGCCAAGATATTGGGGACAGGGATGATGAGCAGTTCTTC.

The chain links TRBV6-1 to TRBJ2-7; 7 bases align to TRBD1. Germline V lookup: CDR1 MNHNS, CDR2 SASEGT. The V and J ends lost 5 bases and 0 bases, in that order; junction bases with no gene match: 4. The CDR3 is 14 amino acids. CDR3 sequence: CASSSRTGSYEQYF. The CDR3 region has the DNA TGTGCCAGCAGTTCACGGACAGGCTCCTACGAGCAGTACTTC.

The V gene is TRBV4-1, the J gene TRBJ1-1; D is uncertain. The CDR3 contains 16 residues. Trimming removed 1 base at V and 1 base at J, with 13 bases between. The germline V gene encodes CDR1 MGHRA and CDR2 YSYEKL. The CDR3 bases are TGCGCCAGCAGCCAAGCGGGGTGGGCCCAGAACACTGAAGCTTTCTTT. It specifies CASSQAGWAQNTEAFF.

The V gene is TRBV7-8, the J gene TRBJ1-5; D perhaps matches TRBD1 (6 bases). This CDR3 spans 15 amino acids. Germline CDR1 SGHVS, CDR2 FQNEAQ. Trimming took 0 bases from V and 3 from J, leaving 9 bases between them. CDR3 region: CASSLAGGANQPQHF. Here the CDR3 DNA reads TGTGCCAGCAGCTTAGCAGGGGGGGCCAATCAGCCCCAGCATTTT. Supplemented by reference TRBV7-8 and TRBJ1-5, the full variable domain reads GAGVSQSPRYKVAKRGQDVALRCDPISGHVSLFWYQQALGQGPEFLTYFQNEAQLDKSGLPSDRFFAERPEGSVSTLKIQRTQQEDSAVYLCASSLAGGANQPQHFGDGTRLSIL.

The chain recombines TRBV5-1 with TRBJ1-1; possibly TRBD1 for D (5 bases). V was pared by 5 bases and J by 0 bases, with 5 bases between. Per germline, CDR1 SGHRS and CDR2 YFSETQ. The CDR3 consists of 12 residues. DNA for the CDR3: TGCGCCAGCAGGGGGCTGAACACTGAAGCTTTCTTT. It translates to CASRGLNTEAFF.

This chain connects TRBV5-6 to TRBJ1-4, with TRBD1 matching over 7 bases. The CDR3 spans 16 residues. The germline V gene encodes CDR1 SGHDT and CDR2 YYEEEE. V gave up 3 bases and J gave up 8 bases; unmatched junction bases: 13. The CDR3 nucleotides are TGTGCCAGCAGCTCACCCCCCCGGGACAGAAGGGAAAAACTGTTTTTT. It translates to CASSSPPRDRREKLFF. The full variable domain, rest sourced from reference TRBV5-6 and TRBJ1-4, is DAGVTQSPTHLIKTRGQQVTLRCSPKSGHDTVSWYQQALGQGPQFIFQYYEEEERQRGNFPDRFSGHQFPNYSSELNVNALLLGDSALYLCASSSPPRDRREKLFFGSGTQLSVL.

This sequence joins TRBV5-1 and TRBJ1-2; a possible D gene is TRBD1 (5 bases). V lost 9 bases, J lost 0 bases, and 18 bases lay in between. This CDR3 region has 15 residues. The germline V gene encodes CDR1 SGHRS and CDR2 YFSETQ. This CDR3 is CATTFLGGSNYGYTF. The CDR3 DNA reads as TGCGCCACCACGTTTCTCGGGGGATCTAACTATGGCTACACCTTC.

In regard to this clone: At one boundary the junction diverges from the germline segment, which might be a read error. This sequence joins TRBV5-6 and TRBJ2-3; TRBD1 is a possible D gene (5 bases). Germline loops: CDR1 SGHDT, CDR2 YYEEEE. There are 14 residues in the CDR3. The CDR3 nucleotides read TGTGCCAGCAGCTTGGACGCGAACACAGGTACGCAGTATTTT. It codes for CASSLDANTGTQYF. The full variable domain, its missing parts supplied by reference TRBV5-6 and TRBJ2-3, is DAGVTQSPTHLIKTRGQQVTLRCSPKSGHDTVSWYQQALGQGPQFIFQYYEEEERQRGNFPDRFSGHQFPNYSSELNVNALLLGDSALYLCASSLDANTGTQYFGPGTRLTVL.

The chain recombines TRBV7-8 with TRBJ1-1; possibly TRBD1 for D (6 bases). The ends were cut back, 6 bases at V and 1 base at J, with 9 bases in the middle. There are 13 residues in the CDR3. Germline CDR1 reads SGHVS; CDR2 reads FQNEAQ. The CDR3 loop is CASRPGENTEAFF. The DNA for the CDR3 is TGTGCCAGCAGACCAGGGGAGAACACTGAAGCTTTCTTT.

This sequence joins TRBV19 and TRBJ1-1; 8 bases align to TRBD1. This CDR3 region has 14 residues. Germline values: CDR1 LNHDA, CDR2 SQIVND (reference sequence). V gave up 1 base and J gave up 6 bases; unmatched junction bases: 4. CDR3 coding DNA: TGTGCCAGTAGTATAGTCGACAGGGGAGCTGAAGCTTTCTTT. This gives the protein CASSIVDRGAEAFF.

The chain links TRBV14 to TRBJ2-1, with D perhaps TRBD2 (5 bases). V was trimmed by 1 base and J by 4 bases, leaving 5 bases between them. The CDR3 has 13 residues. Germline lookup yields CDR1 SGHDN and CDR2 FVKESK. CDR3 protein: CASSQVAYNEQFF. The CDR3 DNA follows: TGTGCCAGCAGCCAAGTAGCGTACAATGAGCAGTTCTTC. The full variable domain, its missing parts supplied by reference TRBV14 and TRBJ2-1, is EAGVTQFPSHSVIEKGQTVTLRCDPISGHDNLYWYRRVMGKEIKFLLHFVKESKQDESGMPNNRFLAERTGGTYSTLKVQPAELEDSGVYFCASSQVAYNEQFFGPGTRLTVL.